Sequencing of this T cell receptor beta chain was carried out in a study of cytomegalovirus exposure and HLA in healthy donors. Study-wide context: Genotyping of roughly 400 donors showed that around 85% belonged to the Caucasian-associated ancestry cluster. Findings of the study overall: TRBV6-2, TRBV6-3 and some other V segments were unresolvable in 87-base-pair reads.

This CDR3 region has 15 residues. The germline V gene encodes CDR1 SGHRS and CDR2 YFSETQ. The V gene lost 2 bases and the J gene lost 8 bases, with 16 bases spanning the gap. Turning to this clone: The target antigen is unknown.

Primers for the PCR totalled 60 Vbeta and 13 Jbeta. The method was immunoSEQ multiplex PCR; TCRdb's version includes in-frame clones alone and lacks a portion of them. The sample holds 300,000 or so clones; about four fifths are singletons and the top ten take more than 1.5%. The TCR sequence derives from a woman aged 40-49 years in good health and CMV-seropositive. This chain connects TRBV5-1 to TRBJ1-4, with D perhaps matching TRBD1 (6 bases). Sequences were obtained from PBMCs. In nucleotides, the CDR3 is TGCGCCAGCAGCTTAGCCGGGACAAGGGGAGAAAAACTGTTTTTT. Protein sequence: CASSLAGTRGEKLFF.